This entry lists 25 T cell receptor beta chains sequenced from one sample in a study of blood T cell repertoires in COVID-19. Here immunoSEQ multiplex PCR was the method, and the copy in TCRdb shows in-frame clones only, minus some. The data hold 130,000 or so clones, with 85% to 90% observed a single time. The sequenced sample was peripheral blood. These receptors were collected from a man aged 70-80 years with active or convalescent COVID-19.

Ten or more counts support this clone. This chain connects TRBV3-1 (or the pseudogene TRBV3-2) to TRBJ2-2; D not resolved. Germline assignment: CDR1 LGHDT and CDR2 YNNKEL (reference sequence). The CDR3 has 14 amino acids. Trimming cost V 0 bases and J 8 bases, with 10 bases left between them. CDR3 sequence: CASSQDAEVGELFF. CDR3 DNA: TGTGCCAGCAGCCAAGATGCTGAGGTGGGGGAGCTGTTTTTT.

The CDR3 region has the DNA TGTGCCAGCAGCTTAGGGATCACTAACTCTGGAAACACCATATATTTT. Amino acid sequence: CASSLGITNSGNTIYF. The chain is built from TRBV7-2 and TRBJ1-3; the D is unclear. V lost 1 base, J lost 0 bases, and 10 bases lay in between. Germline-derived CDR1 and CDR2 are SGHTA and FQGNSA. CDR3 length equals 16 residues.

The V call is TRBV15, the J call TRBJ2-2; no firm D call. CDR3 length: 15 residues. From germline, CDR1 is LNHNV and CDR2 YYDKDF (reference sequence). V shed 0 bases and J shed 4 bases, with 9 bases lying between them. CDR3 region: CATSREGQATGELFF. The CDR3 bases are TGTGCCACCAGCAGAGAGGGCCAGGCCACCGGGGAGCTGTTTTTT.

The rearrangement uses TRBV28 and TRBJ2-7; D is perhaps TRBD1 (6 bases). Trimming took off 10 bases at V and 2 bases at J, with 12 bases between the two ends. From germline, CDR1 is MDHEN and CDR2 SYDVKM. This CDR3 region has 12 residues. CDR3 amino acids: CATLGATYEQYF. As DNA, the CDR3 is TGTGCCACCCTGGGGGCCACCTACGAGCAGTACTTC. Full variable domain (rest looked up from reference TRBV28 and TRBJ2-7): DVKVTQSSRYLVKRTGEKVFLECVQDMDHENMFWYRQDPGLGLRLIYFSYDVKMKEKGDIPEGYSVSREKKERFSLILESASTNQTSMYLCATLGATYEQYFGPGTRLTVT.

About this clone itself: The sample contains more than one DNA sequence encoding this CDR3. This rearrangement joins TRBV6-2 or TRBV6-3 to TRBJ1-4; 12 bases align to TRBD1. V lost 5 bases to trimming and J lost 6 bases; unmatched junction nucleotides: 4. The CDR3 runs 15 residues. Germline V lookup: CDR1 MNHEY, CDR2 SVGEGT. CDR3 amino acids: CASSPGTGGYEKLFF. The CDR3 DNA follows: TGTGCCAGCAGTCCCGGGACAGGGGGCTATGAAAAACTGTTTTTT.

The chain has TRBV12-3 or TRBV12-4 and TRBJ2-7; D is possibly TRBD1 (7 bases). The germline V and J ends were trimmed by 8 bases and 6 bases, with 17 bases remaining between them. The CDR3 is 13 residues long. The CDR3 region is CASSLSQGGEQYF. CDR3 in DNA: TGTGCCAGCTCCTTGAGTCAGGGGGGCGAGCAGTACTTC.

The rearrangement joins TRBV7-2 to TRBJ1-2; possibly TRBD1 for D (6 bases). This CDR3 is built from 13 residues. V shed 0 bases and J shed 7 bases, with 9 bases lying between them. Germline V gives CDR1 SGHTA, CDR2 FQGNSA. The CDR3 region has the DNA TGTGCCAGCAGCTTAGCTTCCAGGGGTGGCTACACCTTC. Residues: CASSLASRGGYTF.

The chain combines TRBV5-1 with TRBJ1-1, with D maybe TRBD1 (5 bases). Germline loops: CDR1 SGHRS, CDR2 YFSETQ. V was clipped by 0 bases and J by 3 bases, with 18 bases between them. This CDR3 comprises 17 residues. The CDR3 is CASSLVARSGGDTEAFF. In DNA, the CDR3 is TGCGCCAGCAGCTTGGTAGCCCGCTCAGGAGGGGACACTGAAGCTTTCTTT.

The genes are TRBV28 and TRBJ2-5; 13 bases are shared with TRBD2. V lost 4 bases to trimming and J lost 4 bases; unmatched junction nucleotides: 6. The CDR3 spans 16 residues. Germline V lookup: CDR1 MDHEN, CDR2 SYDVKM. The CDR3 DNA reads TGTGCCAGCAGTTCGGGGACTAGCGGGAATGGAGAGACCCAGTACTTC. Amino acid sequence: CASSSGTSGNGETQYF.

V usage is TRBV6-5 and J usage is TRBJ1-6, with a tentative D call TRBD1 (5 bases). Trimming removed 6 bases at V and 6 bases at J, with 15 bases between. The germline V gene has CDR1 MNHEY and CDR2 SVGAGI. The CDR3 runs to 15 residues. CDR3 in DNA: TGTGCCAGCAGCTTACTCGGGGGGTCTAATTCACCCCTCCACTTT. Its translation: CASSLLGGSNSPLHF.

CDR3 residues: CSVKAATNEKLFF. The DNA of the CDR3 is TGCAGCGTGAAGGCGGCAACTAATGAAAAACTGTTTTTT. The gene calls are TRBV29-1 and TRBJ1-4, with no clear D. From germline, CDR1 is SQVTM and CDR2 ANQGSEA. Trimming pared 6 bases from V and 0 bases from J, leaving 8 bases between. CDR3 length: 13 residues.

The rearrangement links TRBV30 to TRBJ1-5, with D unclear. Deletions cut 3 bases from V and 2 bases from J, with 17 bases between. This CDR3 comprises 16 residues. In germline, CDR1 is GTSNPN, CDR2 SVGIG (reference sequence). CDR3 region: CAWSPLWEGRNQPQHF. The CDR3 DNA sequence: TGTGCCTGGAGCCCCCTCTGGGAGGGTCGCAATCAGCCCCAGCATTTT. Looking up the rest from reference TRBV30 and TRBJ1-5 gives the full variable domain: SQTIHQWPATLVQPVGSPLSLECTVEGTSNPNLYWYRQAAGRGLQLLFYSVGIGQISSEVPQNLSASRPQDRQFILSSKKLLLSDSGFYLCAWSPLWEGRNQPQHFGDGTRLSIL.

The V and J genes are TRBV19 and TRBJ1-1, with D tentatively TRBD1 (6 bases). Germline V lookup: CDR1 LNHDA, CDR2 SQIVND (reference sequence). Trimming cost V 4 bases and J 6 bases, with 12 bases left between them. The CDR3 totals 13 residues. CDR3 sequence: CASSTTGRAEAFF. CDR3 nucleotides: TGTGCCAGTAGTACTACAGGGAGGGCTGAAGCTTTCTTT.

The chain has TRBV5-1 and TRBJ2-3, with D possibly TRBD1 on 6 matching bases. Trimming removed 0 bases at V and 0 bases at J, with 20 bases between. The CDR3 is made up of 19 amino acids. The V gene's germline CDR1 is SGHRS and CDR2 YFSETQ. CDR3 protein: CASSLDPTTGKGSTDTQYF. The CDR3 DNA reads as TGCGCCAGCAGCTTGGATCCGACAACAGGGAAGGGAAGCACAGATACGCAGTATTTT. The full variable domain, its missing parts supplied by reference TRBV5-1 and TRBJ2-3, is KAGVTQTPRYLIKTRGQQVTLSCSPISGHRSVSWYQQTPGQGLQFLFEYFSETQRNKGNFPGRFSGRQFSNSRSEMNVSTLELGDSALYLCASSLDPTTGKGSTDTQYFGPGTRLTVL.

The genes are TRBV21-1 and TRBJ1-6. TRBV21-1 is recorded as a pseudogene. This CDR3 spans 16 amino acids. The CDR3 nucleotides are TGTGCCAGCAGCAGCGGTTCGGGAGACGAGAATTCACCCCTCCACTTT. It translates to CASSSGSGDENSPLHF.

The chain has TRBV28 and TRBJ2-3; 9 positions match TRBD1. This CDR3 has 16 residues. Losses at the gene ends were 4 bases for V and 4 bases for J; bases not matched to a gene: 9. The germline V gene encodes CDR1 MDHEN and CDR2 SYDVKM. CDR3 region: CASSSQGQGLADTQYF. The DNA for the CDR3 is TGTGCCAGCAGTTCCCAGGGACAGGGCCTCGCAGATACGCAGTATTTT.

With respect to this clone: The identical CDR3 is also encoded by other nucleotide sequences in the sample. The rearrangement uses TRBV5-1 and TRBJ2-1, with 8 bases aligning to TRBD2. V shed 2 bases, J shed 0 bases, and the junction held 4 bases outside the gene matches. CDR1 is SGHRS and CDR2 is YFSETQ in the germline V gene. This CDR3 is 16 amino acids long. The CDR3 sequence is CASSFTSGSSYNEQFF. The CDR3 nucleotides are TGCGCCAGCAGCTTTACTAGCGGATCCTCCTACAATGAGCAGTTCTTC.

This rearrangement joins TRBV6-6 to TRBJ1-2; D is possibly TRBD1 (5 bases). From germline, CDR1 is MNHNY and CDR2 SVGAGI (reference sequence). V lost 0 bases and J 8 bases, leaving 16 bases between the germline ends. The CDR3 runs 15 residues. The CDR3 spells CASSYSRDSSRGYTF. The DNA for the CDR3 is TGTGCCAGCAGTTACTCGAGGGACTCTTCCAGGGGCTACACCTTC.

The V gene is TRBV30, the J gene TRBJ1-2; 8 bases are a match to TRBD1. V was clipped by 4 bases and J by 8 bases; unmatched bases: 6. CDR3 length: 12 amino acids. Germline CDR1 reads GTSNPN; CDR2 reads SVGIG (reference sequence). CDR3 amino acids: CAWTGGAGGYTF. In nucleotides, the CDR3 is TGTGCCTGGACAGGGGGCGCGGGCGGCTACACCTTC.

The V gene is TRBV5-6, the J gene TRBJ2-7; 7 bases match TRBD2. Germline trimming cut 3 bases from V and 2 bases from J; bases unmatched to any gene: 5. The CDR3 totals 14 residues. Germline values: CDR1 SGHDT, CDR2 YYEEEE. The CDR3 nucleotides read TGTGCCAGCAGCTCTTTAGGACTAGCCTACGAGCAGTACTTC. Translated, it gives CASSSLGLAYEQYF.

The J gene is TRBJ2-2, the V gene TRBV5-1; no clear D gene. The V and J ends lost 0 bases and 4 bases respectively, with 19 bases between them. The CDR3 length is 18 residues. The germline CDR1 and CDR2 sequences are SGHRS and YFSETQ. The CDR3 loop is CASSLARFSQVSTGELFF. DNA of the CDR3: TGCGCCAGCAGCTTGGCCAGGTTCAGCCAAGTATCCACCGGGGAGCTGTTTTTT.

The chain is built from TRBV11-3 and TRBJ2-1; the match to TRBD2 covers 9 bases. This CDR3 is 15 amino acids long. The germline CDR1 and CDR2 sequences are SGHNT and YENEEA. J was trimmed by 8 bases and V by 0 bases; bases with no gene match: 5. Written as DNA, the CDR3 is TGTGCCAGCAGCTTAGATCGCGGGAGGGCCGATGAGCAGTTCTTC. As protein: CASSLDRGRADEQFF.

The rearrangement uses TRBV5-4 and TRBJ2-2; D perhaps matches TRBD1 (6 bases). Germline V gives CDR1 SGHNT, CDR2 YYREEE (reference sequence). The ends were cut back, 4 bases at V and 0 bases at J, with 16 bases in the middle. The CDR3 loop spans 17 amino acids. The CDR3 is CASSVDGTTANTGELFF. CDR3 DNA: TGTGCCAGCAGCGTTGACGGGACAACCGCGAACACCGGGGAGCTGTTTTTT.

This clone was detected only once. This sequence joins TRBV6-2 or TRBV6-3 and TRBJ1-5, with 10 bases fitting TRBD1. The length of the CDR3 is 16 residues. V trimming: 5 bases; J trimming: 2 bases; junction bases outside the gene matches: 6. Per germline, CDR1 MNHEY and CDR2 SVGEGT. CDR3 protein: CASSPLGTGGNQPQHF. The CDR3 coding sequence is TGTGCCAGCAGTCCCCTTGGGACAGGGGGCAATCAGCCCCAGCATTTT.

This clone was seen just once. The rearrangement links TRBV18 to TRBJ1-4; 7 nucleotides align to TRBD1. Germline V gene sequence: CDR1 KGHSH, CDR2 LQKENI. After removal of 3 bases from V and 3 bases from J, the junction contained 4 bases not matched to a gene. This CDR3 has 15 residues. The CDR3 reads CASSPPGQPNEKLFF. The CDR3 DNA reads as TGTGCCAGCTCACCGCCGGGACAGCCTAATGAAAAACTGTTTTTT.